These 5 T cell receptor beta chains were sequenced from one sample in a study of Graves' ophthalmopathy and Graves' hyperthyroidism. TCR beta CDR3 amplification used RNA transcripts. First-round RT-PCR used HTBI primers; second-round multiplex PCR followed. Via MiXCR, TCRdb re-called the multiplex PCR reads, giving one row per CDR3 protein. The sample yields roughly 610,000 distinct CDR3 sequences, 22% seen once. The sequencing sample was made of peripheral blood. All receptors derive from a woman aged 18-29 years with stable Graves' hyperthyroidism. Some clones in this sample may be carry-over from other donors' samples.

In its sample, this clonotype was seen a few times. The V gene is TRBV28, the J gene TRBJ1-3; TRBD1 matches at 8 bases. Per the germline V gene, CDR1 is MDHEN and CDR2 is SYDVKM. V was pared by 8 bases and J by 0 bases, with 3 bases of the junction left unmatched. The CDR3 contains 14 residues. The CDR3 coding sequence is TGTGCCAGCGATGGACAGGGCTCTGGAAACACCATATATTTT. This translates into CASDGQGSGNTIYF.

The chain has TRBV6-1 and TRBJ2-4, with 8 bases fitting TRBD1. Trimming cost V 6 bases and J 8 bases; bases outside gene matches: 15. The germline V gene has CDR1 MNHNS and CDR2 SASEGT. CDR3 length: 16 amino acids. CDR3 in DNA: TGTGCCAGCAGCGAAAGGGGACAGGCCCACCGATACATTCAGTACTTC. It specifies CASSERGQAHRYIQYF.

This clonotype was counted only a few times. CDR3 nucleotide sequence: TGTGCCAGCAGTTACCCATTAGGGAAGCTAATGAACACTGAAGCTTTCTTT. Translating it yields CASSYPLGKLMNTEAFF. This chain connects TRBV6-5 to TRBJ1-1; D is uncertain. The ends were cut back, 2 bases at V and 0 bases at J, with 16 bases in the middle. This CDR3 has 17 amino acids. Germline V gene sequence: CDR1 MNHEY, CDR2 SVGAGI.

This chain joins TRBV5-6 and TRBJ2-5; either TRBD1 or TRBD2 may fit D (5 bases each). Trimming removed 4 bases at V and 2 bases at J, with 15 bases between. CDR1 and CDR2 (germline): SGHDT, YYEEEE. This CDR3 spans 15 amino acids. The CDR3 sequence: CASSVGDRQQETQYF. CDR3 nucleotide sequence: TGTGCCAGCAGCGTCGGGGACCGGCAGCAAGAGACCCAGTACTTC.

This clonotype was observed at least ten times. This chain links TRBV20-1 with TRBJ1-5, with D maybe TRBD1 (5 bases). CDR1 and CDR2 (germline): DFQATT, SNEGSKA (reference sequence). V lost 3 bases, J lost 2 bases, and 8 bases lay in between. The CDR3 is made up of 13 amino acids. CDR3 loop: CSASGGGNQPQHF. The CDR3 coding sequence is TGCAGTGCTAGTGGGGGGGGCAATCAGCCCCAGCATTTT.